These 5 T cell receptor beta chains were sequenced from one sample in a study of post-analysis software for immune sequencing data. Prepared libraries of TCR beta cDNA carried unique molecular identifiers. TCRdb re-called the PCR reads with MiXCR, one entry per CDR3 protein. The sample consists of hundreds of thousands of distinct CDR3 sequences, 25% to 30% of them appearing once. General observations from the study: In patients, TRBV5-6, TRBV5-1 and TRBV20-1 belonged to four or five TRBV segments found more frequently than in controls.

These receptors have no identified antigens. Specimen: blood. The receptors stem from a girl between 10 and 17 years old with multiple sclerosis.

The CDR3 coding sequence is TGCAGTGCTAGAGATCGGTTACTAGCGAACACCGGGGAGCTGTTTTTT. It specifies CSARDRLLANTGELFF. V and J are TRBV20-1 and TRBJ2-2; TRBD2 is a possible D gene (5 bases). V was trimmed by 0 bases and J by 0 bases, leaving 11 bases between them. Germline V lookup: CDR1 DFQATT, CDR2 SNEGSKA (reference sequence). The CDR3 runs 16 residues.

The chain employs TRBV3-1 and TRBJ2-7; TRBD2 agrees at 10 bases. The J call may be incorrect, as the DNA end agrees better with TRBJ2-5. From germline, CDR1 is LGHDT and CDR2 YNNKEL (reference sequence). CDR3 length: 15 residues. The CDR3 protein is CASSQTSGVGETQYF. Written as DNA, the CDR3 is TGTGCCAGCAGTCAAACTAGCGGGGTGGGGGAGACCCAGTACTTC.

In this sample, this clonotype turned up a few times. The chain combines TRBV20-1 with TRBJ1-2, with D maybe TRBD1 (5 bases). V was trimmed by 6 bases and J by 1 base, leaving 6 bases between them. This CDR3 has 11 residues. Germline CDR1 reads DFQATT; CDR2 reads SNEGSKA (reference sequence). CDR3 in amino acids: CSARDNYGYTF. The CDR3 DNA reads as TGCAGTGCCAGGGATAACTATGGCTACACCTTC.

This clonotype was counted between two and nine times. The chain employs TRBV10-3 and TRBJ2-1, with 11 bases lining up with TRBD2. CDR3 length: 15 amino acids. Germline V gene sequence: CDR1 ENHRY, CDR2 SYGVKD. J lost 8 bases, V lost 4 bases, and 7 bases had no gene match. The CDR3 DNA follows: TGTGCCATCAGTGTCGGTCTAGCGGGAGGTGATGAGCAGTTCTTC. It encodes CAISVGLAGGDEQFF.

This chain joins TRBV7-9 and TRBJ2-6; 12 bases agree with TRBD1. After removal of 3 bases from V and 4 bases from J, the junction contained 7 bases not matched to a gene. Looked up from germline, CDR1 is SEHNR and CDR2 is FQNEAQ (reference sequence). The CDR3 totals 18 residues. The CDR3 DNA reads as TGTGCCAGCAGCTTGCCGGGACAGGGGGCGTCCGGGGCCAACGTCCTGACTTTC. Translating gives CASSLPGQGASGANVLTF.